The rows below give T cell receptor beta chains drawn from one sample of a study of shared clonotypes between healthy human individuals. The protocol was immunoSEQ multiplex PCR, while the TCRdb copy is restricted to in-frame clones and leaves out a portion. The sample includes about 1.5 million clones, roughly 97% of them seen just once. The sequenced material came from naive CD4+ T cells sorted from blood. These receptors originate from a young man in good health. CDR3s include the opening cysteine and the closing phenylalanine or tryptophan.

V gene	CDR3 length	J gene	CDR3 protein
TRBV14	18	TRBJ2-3	CASSQGRTSGSWEDTQYF
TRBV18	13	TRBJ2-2	CASSPQGPGELFF
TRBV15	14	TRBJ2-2	CATSRTLNTGELFF
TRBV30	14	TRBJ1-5	CASLSGVSNQPQHF
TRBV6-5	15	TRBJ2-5	CASSYSRTGVETQYF
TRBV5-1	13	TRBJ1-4	CASSLERQEKLFF
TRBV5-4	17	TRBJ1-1	CASSKGGSSMRFTEAFF
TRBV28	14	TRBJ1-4	CASRQGLRNEKLFF
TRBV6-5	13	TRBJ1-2	CASSILGTSIYTF
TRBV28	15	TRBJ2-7	CASSLLWDGPTAKYF
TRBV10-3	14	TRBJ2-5	CAIREQLGGETQYF
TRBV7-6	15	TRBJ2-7	CASSGPSGTSYEQYF
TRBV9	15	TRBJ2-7	CASSVDPSVTYEQYF
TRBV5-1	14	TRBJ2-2	CASSSRGAPGELFF
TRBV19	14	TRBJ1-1	CASRDITGRQMAFF
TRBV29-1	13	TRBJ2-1	CSLAGSSYNEQFF
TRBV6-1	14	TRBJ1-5	CASSEFRGYQPQHF
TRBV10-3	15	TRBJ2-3	CAISESRRGTDTQYF
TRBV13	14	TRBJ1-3	CASSFGQPGNTIYF
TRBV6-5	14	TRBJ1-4	CASSLTGFNEKLFF
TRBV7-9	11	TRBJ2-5	CASWGEETQYF
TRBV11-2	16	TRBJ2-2	CASSLTSPNGGGELFF
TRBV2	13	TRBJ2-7	CASSVVGGHEQYF
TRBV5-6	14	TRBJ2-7	CASSFRGVFYEQYF
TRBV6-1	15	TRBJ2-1	CASKSQQFSYNEQFF
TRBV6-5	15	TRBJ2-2	CASRRQGPNTGELFF
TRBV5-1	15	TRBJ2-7	CASSLGTSGQYEQYF
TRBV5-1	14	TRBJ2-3	CASSFSGSADTQYF
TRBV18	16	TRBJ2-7	CASSPTARGRAYEQYF
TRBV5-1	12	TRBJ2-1	CASSLLRVEQFF
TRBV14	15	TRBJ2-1	CASSQVRSSYNEQFF
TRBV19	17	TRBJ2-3	CASSEAGGSYERNTQYF
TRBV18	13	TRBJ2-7	CASSPTTNYEQYF
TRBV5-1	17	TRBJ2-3	CASSLGGGRAFTDTQYF
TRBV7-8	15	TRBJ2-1	CASSPGRGSHNEQFF
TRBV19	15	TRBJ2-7	CASSIGGLAGYEQYF
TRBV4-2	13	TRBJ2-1	CASSSPTLNEQFF
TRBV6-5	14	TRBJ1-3	CASRYKVSGNTIYF
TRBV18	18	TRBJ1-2	CASSPGGQGRLGLYGYTF
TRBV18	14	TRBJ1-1	CASSPPSANTEAFF
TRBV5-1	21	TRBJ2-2	CASSLGSYGRAADSNTGELFF
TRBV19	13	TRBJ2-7	CASSTGSVYEQYF
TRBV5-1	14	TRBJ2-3	CASSSIRGEGTQYF
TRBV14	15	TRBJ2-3	CASSQAGLRRDTQYF
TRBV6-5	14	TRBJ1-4	CASSYSGRDEKLFF
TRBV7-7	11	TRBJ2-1	CASSPDNEQFF